This paragraph covers one T cell receptor (beta chain) sequence. The antigen remains undetermined. Mismatch repair deficiency was confirmed in all patients, by PCR or immunohistochemistry. TCRdb's table, derived via immunoSEQ multiplex PCR, lists solely in-frame clones and lacks some. The table shows tens of thousands of clones, with more than 65% occurring only once. The data were taken from a study of PD-1 blockade in mismatch repair-deficient tumors. General study points: Tumor-resident clones, often undetectable pretreatment in blood, expanded then contracted after pembrolizumab.

The V gene's germline CDR1 is SGHAT and CDR2 FQNNGV. The CDR3 spans 14 residues. V was trimmed by 5 bases and J by 1 base, leaving 10 bases between them. The chain is built from TRBV11-2 and TRBJ2-3; D gene ambiguous. The sequenced sample was peripheral blood, obtained 12 weeks after starting pembrolizumab. This TCR derives from an adult with mismatch repair-deficient cancer. CDR3 residues: CASSPGRRTDTQYF. As DNA, the CDR3 is TGTGCCAGCAGCCCCGGACGCCGCACAGATACGCAGTATTTT.